This TCR beta chain was captured in a study of blood T cell repertoires in COVID-19. For the study at large: The United States, Italy and Spain supplied acute and convalescent COVID-19 samples. From T cells, B-cell-depleted T cells, or PBMCs came the material, which was cDNA or gDNA.

In the original workflow: Amplifying reference gene primers gave estimates of nucleated cell counts. Data came from immunoSEQ multiplex PCR; TCRdb stores just in-frame clones and leaves some out. The DNA gave D and trimming, while V, J and clone size come from that table. This table holds fewer than 150,000 clones, 70% to 90% found once. Germline V gene sequence: CDR1 MNHEY, CDR2 SMNVEV (reference sequence). Germline trimming cut 6 bases from V and 0 bases from J; bases unmatched to any gene: 6. There are 15 residues in the CDR3. The sequence derives from a woman aged 45-59 years with acute or convalescent COVID-19. The rearrangement links TRBV27 to TRBJ2-3; 7 bases are a match to TRBD2. The specimen sequenced was peripheral blood. The CDR3 nucleotides read TGTGCCAGCAGCCTAGCGGAAGCTAGCACAGATACGCAGTATTTT. Amino acids: CASSLAEASTDTQYF.